These 27 T cell receptor beta chains originate from one sample sequenced in a study of OX40 agonist ivuxolimab in advanced cancers. Library prep was done by the immunoSEQ multiplex PCR assay. Held by TCRdb, this immuneACCESS table contains in-frame sequences only and omits some clones. Under half of the omission traces to an unresolved V gene where checked; the cause of the rest is unknown. This sample lists about 70,000 clones; under 80% were detected once. The ten largest clonotypes hold approximately 5% of the sample. This material consisted of CD4+ or CD8+ T cells sorted from blood, taken in a trial of the OX40 agonist ivuxolimab. The receptor source for this set is an adult with an advanced solid tumor such as melanoma, head and neck, liver or kidney cancer.

V usage is TRBV19 and J usage is TRBJ2-2, with TRBD2 matching 8 bases. The CDR3 has 14 residues. Looked up from germline, CDR1 is LNHDA and CDR2 is SQIVND (reference sequence). The CDR3 DNA is TGTGCGAGTCGAGCCCGCGGGGGGACCGGGGAGCTGTTTTTT. It translates to CASRARGGTGELFF.

This sequence joins TRBV5-1 and TRBJ2-5; the match to TRBD1 covers 11 bases. The J call is in doubt because the DNA end fits TRBJ2-7 better. There are 14 residues in the CDR3. Per germline, CDR1 SGHRS and CDR2 YFSETQ. The CDR3 sequence is CASTPGQGAYEQYF. The CDR3 DNA follows: TGCGCCAGCACCCCGGGACAGGGGGCCTACGAGCAGTACTTC.

V gene TRBV27 combines with J gene TRBJ2-2; D is undetermined. Germline CDR1 is MNHEY and CDR2 is SMNVEV (reference sequence). This CDR3 spans 16 amino acids. V lost 1 base to trimming and J lost 0 bases, with 9 bases between them. The CDR3 loop reads CASSLWARTNTGELFF. CDR3 DNA: TGTGCCAGCAGTTTATGGGCACGGACGAACACCGGGGAGCTGTTTTTT.

Comment on this clone: The same CDR3 can be traced to other DNA sequences in this sample. The CDR3 reads CASSPDTEAFF. In nucleotides, the CDR3 is TGTGCCAGCAGTCCGGACACTGAAGCTTTCTTT. This chain links TRBV2 with TRBJ1-1; no clear D gene. Germline V gene data show CDR1 as SNHLY and CDR2 as FYNNEI. V lost 5 bases to trimming and J lost 3 bases, with 4 bases between them. This CDR3 region has 11 residues.

CDR3 region: CASTPPRSDRVHYGYTF. CDR3 DNA sequence: TGTGCCAGTACCCCCCCCCGTTCGGACAGGGTGCACTATGGCTACACCTTC. The V gene is TRBV19, the J gene TRBJ1-2, with 8 bases lining up with TRBD1. V lost 7 bases to trimming and J lost 3 bases; unmatched junction nucleotides: 16. Germline V gene data show CDR1 as LNHDA and CDR2 as SQIVND (reference sequence). This CDR3 contains 17 residues. The full variable domain, with the rest looked up from reference TRBV19 and TRBJ1-2, is DGGITQSPKYLFRKEGQNVTLSCEQNLNHDAMYWYRQDPGQGLRLIYYSQIVNDFQKGDIAEGYSVSREKKESFPLTVTSAQKNPTAFYLCASTPPRSDRVHYGYTFGSGTRLTVV.

This chain connects TRBV23-1 to TRBJ2-7, with D perhaps being TRBD1 or TRBD2 (8 bases each). TRBV23-1 is assigned to the ORF class and has an uncertain function. The CDR3 is 15 amino acids. The germline V and J ends were trimmed by 4 bases and 0 bases, with 13 bases remaining between them. CDR3 sequence reads: CASSLAGQDSYEQYF. The CDR3 DNA reads TGCGCCAGCAGTCTAGCGGGACAGGACTCCTACGAGCAGTACTTC.

This clone was picked up a small number of times. DNA of the CDR3: TGTGCCAGCAGCCCTTGGACAGTCTCGGCCTCTGGAAACACCATATATTTT. It codes for CASSPWTVSASGNTIYF. This chain joins TRBV7-8 and TRBJ1-3, with D perhaps matching TRBD1 (6 bases). CDR1 SGHVS and CDR2 FQNEAQ come from the germline V gene. The CDR3 sequence is 17 residues long. V was trimmed by 5 bases and J by 0 bases, leaving 17 bases between them.

This chain links TRBV19 with TRBJ1-5, with 7 bases aligning to TRBD1. The V segment lost 7 bases and the J segment 4 bases; nucleotides outside the gene matches: 4. Germline CDR1 reads LNHDA; CDR2 reads SQIVND (reference sequence). There are 13 residues in the CDR3. The CDR3 nucleotides are TGTGCCAGTACCCCACAGGGGAATCAGCCCCAGCATTTT. It specifies CASTPQGNQPQHF.

The chain uses TRBV25-1 and TRBJ2-5, with 9 bases that match TRBD2. The length of the CDR3 is 15 residues. CDR1 MGHDK and CDR2 SYGVNS come from the germline V gene. V was pared by 5 bases and J by 2 bases, with 6 bases of the junction left unmatched. The CDR3 is CASSPSGKTQETQYF. The CDR3 bases are TGTGCCAGCAGTCCTAGCGGGAAGACTCAAGAGACCCAGTACTTC.

The chain is built from TRBV28 and TRBJ2-1; 8 bases align to TRBD2. The CDR3 is 15 residues long. In germline, CDR1 is MDHEN, CDR2 SYDVKM. J was trimmed by 0 bases and V by 6 bases; bases with no gene match: 4. In DNA form, the CDR3 reads TGTGCCAGCAGCCCACTAGCGGCCTCCTACAATGAGCAGTTCTTC. Its protein product is CASSPLAASYNEQFF. Based on the CDR3 plus reference TRBV28 and TRBJ2-1, the full variable domain is DVKVTQSSRYLVKRTGEKVFLECVQDMDHENMFWYRQDPGLGLRLIYFSYDVKMKEKGDIPEGYSVSREKKERFSLILESASTNQTSMYLCASSPLAASYNEQFFGPGTRLTVL.

V is TRBV5-1 and J is TRBJ2-1; TRBD2 matches 10 bases. Germline CDR1 is SGHRS and CDR2 is YFSETQ. Trimming cost V 0 bases and J 4 bases; bases outside gene matches: 1. This CDR3 is 15 amino acids long. Here the CDR3 reads CASSLERGGYNEQFF. CDR3 DNA sequence: TGCGCCAGCAGCTTGGAGCGGGGGGGATACAATGAGCAGTTCTTC.

In its sample, this clone was seen a few times. The chain combines TRBV10-3 with TRBJ1-6, with D perhaps TRBD1 (5 bases). Germline assignment: CDR1 ENHRY and CDR2 SYGVKD. V lost 5 bases and J 10 bases, leaving 12 bases between the germline ends. The CDR3 spans 13 residues. The CDR3 loop reads CAISWGENSPLHF. DNA of the CDR3: TGTGCCATCAGTTGGGGGGAGAACTCACCCCTCCACTTT.

The genes are TRBV5-1 and TRBJ2-1; 11 bases agree with TRBD2. V shed 2 bases and J 2 bases; nucleotides not matched to a gene: 3. The CDR3 has 16 amino acids. Looked up from germline, CDR1 is SGHRS and CDR2 is YFSETQ. The DNA for the CDR3 is TGCGCCAGCAGCTTTTCTAGCGGGGGGCCCTACAATGAGCAGTTCTTC. Protein product: CASSFSSGGPYNEQFF.

The gene calls are TRBV18 and TRBJ1-3; TRBD1 is a possible D gene (6 bases). Trimming removed 4 bases from V and 3 bases from J, with 16 bases in between. The CDR3 is 16 residues long. Germline CDR1 is KGHSH and CDR2 is LQKENI. The CDR3 nucleotides read TGTGCCAGCTCACTGAGAATACAGGGAGATGGAAACACCATATATTTT. Its protein is CASSLRIQGDGNTIYF.

The V call is TRBV4-3, the J call TRBJ2-5, with a weak D call TRBD1 (5 bases). V dropped 0 bases and J dropped 1 base, with 9 bases sitting between them. The CDR3 is 15 residues long. Germline CDR1 LGHNA, CDR2 YSLEER. CDR3 nucleotide sequence: TGCGCCAGCAGCCAAGATAGGGGCTCCCAAGAGACCCAGTACTTC. It translates to CASSQDRGSQETQYF.

The chain is built from TRBV29-1 and TRBJ2-3, with 9 bases matching TRBD2. J gave up 4 bases and V 5 bases, and 4 bases lay outside the gene matches. From germline, CDR1 is SQVTM and CDR2 ANQGSEA. This CDR3 spans 13 amino acids. The CDR3 bases are TGCAGCGTTCGCCTAGCGGGGCCAGATACGCAGTATTTT. Residues: CSVRLAGPDTQYF.

Only a few counts were recorded for this clone. The chain links TRBV27 to TRBJ1-1, with TRBD1 as a possible D gene (6 bases). V was clipped by 9 bases and J by 5 bases, with 16 bases between them. CDR3 length equals 13 residues. CDR1 is MNHEY, CDR2 SMNVEV, per germline (reference sequence). The CDR3 loop is CASIPQGETEAFF. CDR3 DNA sequence: TGTGCCAGTATTCCACAGGGCGAAACTGAAGCTTTCTTT.

The V call is TRBV6-5, the J call TRBJ1-3, with D hard to call. The CDR3 totals 15 residues. Trimming took off 3 bases at V and 3 bases at J, with 12 bases between the two ends. In germline, CDR1 is MNHEY, CDR2 SVGAGI. The CDR3: CASSYEEPRGNTIYF. The CDR3 region has the DNA TGTGCCAGCAGTTATGAGGAGCCTCGTGGAAACACCATATATTTT.

This chain links TRBV10-2 with TRBJ1-5; the match to TRBD1 covers 9 bases. Germline V gives CDR1 WSHSY, CDR2 SAAADI. The V segment lost 5 bases and the J segment 7 bases; nucleotides outside the gene matches: 3. The CDR3 loop spans 13 amino acids. The chain's CDR3 is CASSRTGAQPQHF. CDR3 nucleotides: TGCGCCAGCAGTCGGACAGGGGCCCAGCCCCAGCATTTT.

This chain links TRBV7-3 with TRBJ2-1; 16 bases line up with TRBD2. Germline V gene sequence: CDR1 SGHTA, CDR2 FQGTGA. V shed 5 bases, J shed 10 bases, and the junction held 11 bases outside the gene matches. The CDR3 contains 17 residues. The CDR3 protein is CASSTGLAGGPGMEQFF. The DNA of the CDR3 is TGTGCCAGCAGCACGGGACTAGCGGGAGGGCCCGGCATGGAGCAGTTCTTC.

The chain couples TRBV7-9 to TRBJ2-7; TRBD1 agrees at 9 bases. Germline-derived CDR1 and CDR2 are SEHNR and FQNEAQ (reference sequence). The CDR3 has 16 amino acids. J gave up 7 bases and V 2 bases, and 12 bases lay outside the gene matches. The CDR3 sequence is CASSLSMGQGPLEQYF. CDR3 DNA: TGTGCCAGCAGCTTAAGTATGGGACAGGGTCCCCTAGAGCAGTACTTC.

This clone was found once. V and J are TRBV9 and TRBJ2-5, with TRBD1 matching over 8 bases. V shed 4 bases, J shed 4 bases, and the junction held 6 bases outside the gene matches. The germline gives CDR1 SGDLS, CDR2 YYNGEE. The CDR3 has 14 residues. The CDR3 loop reads CASSSTGVGETQYF. The CDR3 nucleotides are TGTGCCAGCAGCTCGACAGGGGTGGGAGAGACCCAGTACTTC.

V usage is TRBV2 and J usage is TRBJ1-5; possible D gene TRBD1, 5 bases. V was pared by 3 bases and J by 9 bases, with 21 bases between. The germline gives CDR1 SNHLY, CDR2 FYNNEI. The CDR3 is 16 residues long. CDR3 in amino acids: CASSDRASGGLRPQHF. CDR3 bases: TGTGCCAGCAGTGACAGGGCCTCGGGGGGACTGAGGCCCCAGCATTTT.

In regard to this clone: A much larger clone differs by one base, so this may be a read error. This rearrangement joins TRBV2 to TRBJ1-5; D call uncertain. V lost 5 bases to trimming and J lost 5 bases, with 10 bases between them. Germline assignment: CDR1 SNHLY and CDR2 FYNNEI. The CDR3 length is 13 residues. The CDR3 DNA reads TGTGCCAGCAGTTACTCGAGGGATCAGCCCCAGCATTTT. Its protein is CASSYSRDQPQHF.

As DNA, the CDR3 is TGTGCCAGCTCCAACCGGGGGGAGCAGTACTTC. Translation: CASSNRGEQYF. The genes are TRBV18 and TRBJ2-7, with a tentative D call TRBD2 (6 bases). Trimming shortened V by 6 bases and J by 7 bases, and 10 bases separated the two germline ends. Germline loops: CDR1 KGHSH, CDR2 LQKENI. The CDR3 is 11 amino acids.

The chain recombines TRBV6-6 with TRBJ1-1; D gene unclear. The CDR3 extends over 14 amino acids. Germline CDR1 reads MNHNY; CDR2 reads SVGAGI (reference sequence). Trimming shortened V by 2 bases and J by 1 base, and 8 bases separated the two germline ends. Here the CDR3 DNA reads TGTGCCAGCAGTTACCGACGGGAGAACACTGAAGCTTTCTTT. The encoded protein is CASSYRRENTEAFF.

The gene calls are TRBV28 and TRBJ2-5; perhaps TRBD2 as D (7 bases). The CDR3 totals 15 residues. Germline loops: CDR1 MDHEN, CDR2 SYDVKM. Trimming took 6 bases from V and 4 from J, leaving 18 bases between them. The CDR3 sequence: CASSSPGGEGETQYF. CDR3 in DNA: TGTGCCAGCAGCTCCCCGGGGGGCGAGGGAGAGACCCAGTACTTC.